These 9 T cell receptor beta chains were sequenced from one sample in a study of T cells after posttransplantation cyclophosphamide. Cells defined as naive were viable CD3+CD4+ or CD3+CD8+ and CCR7+CD45RA+CD45RO-CD95-CD27+CD28+. The assay was immunoSEQ multiplex PCR, and TCRdb's table has in-frame clones only and misses some. In the table there are fewer than 35,000 clones, more than 85% of which are singletons. Sequenced: naive CD4+ T cells sorted from blood. Source of these receptors: a man between 25 and 39 years old in good health and a related stem cell transplant donor.

The chain links TRBV6-1 to TRBJ1-2, with D unclear. The CDR3 length is 14 residues. CDR1 and CDR2 from the germline V gene are MNHNS and SASEGT. Trimming stripped 3 bases from V and 4 bases from J, with 12 bases between. CDR3 nucleotides: TGTGCCAGCAGTGACCAAGTAGCTTCCTATGGCTACACCTTC. It codes for CASSDQVASYGYTF.

The chain employs TRBV19 and TRBJ1-5, with 9 positions matching TRBD1. This CDR3 spans 14 amino acids. Germline CDR1 and CDR2: LNHDA and SQIVND (reference sequence). The V segment lost 4 bases and the J segment 7 bases; nucleotides outside the gene matches: 5. DNA of the CDR3: TGTGCCAGTAGTACGGACAGGGGAAAGCAGCCCCAGCATTTT. Protein product: CASSTDRGKQPQHF.

This clone occurred once. This chain links TRBV4-3 with TRBJ2-3; TRBD2 agrees at 11 bases. The ends lost 1 base at V and 6 bases at J; junction bases unmatched: 6. From germline, CDR1 is LGHNA and CDR2 YSLEER. This CDR3 has 16 residues. The CDR3 sequence: CASSQVRASGGDTQYF. For the CDR3, the DNA is TGCGCCAGCAGCCAAGTTCGGGCTAGCGGGGGGGATACGCAGTATTTT.

The chain has TRBV19 and TRBJ2-7; TRBD2 might be the D (5 bases). CDR1 LNHDA and CDR2 SQIVND come from the germline V gene (reference sequence). V gave up 6 bases and J gave up 3 bases, with 9 bases separating them. The CDR3 covers 12 residues. This CDR3 is CASRVGSYEQYF. DNA for the CDR3: TGTGCCAGTAGGGTGGGGAGCTACGAGCAGTACTTC.

The chain uses TRBV5-4 and TRBJ2-1, with TRBD2 matching over 8 bases. Germline CDR1 SGHNT, CDR2 YYREEE (reference sequence). The CDR3 loop spans 15 amino acids. V gave up 1 base and J gave up 6 bases; unmatched junction bases: 6. The CDR3 DNA sequence: TGTGCCAGCAGCTTGAGCGCGGGGGGTAGCAATGAGCAGTTCTTC. Translating gives CASSLSAGGSNEQFF.

In its sample, this clone was seen once. The CDR3 loop reads CASSIRDSTGEQYF. In DNA form, the CDR3 reads TGTGCCAGCAGTATCCGGGACTCCACTGGCGAGCAGTACTTC. The J gene is TRBJ2-7, the V gene TRBV6-5, with a weak D call TRBD2 (6 bases). Trimming stripped 5 bases from V and 6 bases from J, with 17 bases between. The germline gives CDR1 MNHEY, CDR2 SVGAGI. The CDR3 consists of 14 residues.

The sample holds a few counts of this clone. CDR3 in amino acids: CASSTQGFYNSPLHF. CDR3 DNA sequence: TGTGCCAGCAGCACACAGGGGTTTTATAATTCACCCCTCCACTTT. The chain couples TRBV5-6 to TRBJ1-6, with 7 bases matching TRBD1. The CDR3 spans 15 residues. J was trimmed by 4 bases and V by 4 bases; bases with no gene match: 5. Germline CDR1 is SGHDT and CDR2 is YYEEEE.

The genes are TRBV6-5 and TRBJ1-1; 8 nucleotides line up with TRBD1. Germline V gene data show CDR1 as MNHEY and CDR2 as SVGAGI. V was clipped by 8 bases and J by 4 bases; unmatched bases: 12. The length of the CDR3 is 15 residues. DNA of the CDR3: TGTGCCAGCCTTCGGTCCAGGGGGCTGGGCACTGAAGCTTTCTTT. Its translation is CASLRSRGLGTEAFF.

CDR3 sequence reads: CASSLGASGPSYEQYF. The CDR3, as DNA: TGCGCCAGCAGCTTGGGGGCTAGCGGGCCAAGCTACGAGCAGTACTTC. This rearrangement joins TRBV5-1 to TRBJ2-7; 8 bases match TRBD2. V shed 0 bases and J 3 bases; nucleotides not matched to a gene: 8. This CDR3 has 16 amino acids. Germline CDR1 and CDR2: SGHRS and YFSETQ.